Below are 21 T cell receptor beta chains sequenced from a single sample in a study of blood T cell repertoires in COVID-19. The method was immunoSEQ multiplex PCR; TCRdb's version includes in-frame clones alone and lacks a portion of them. The sample shows 70,000 to 90,000 clones, 78% of them seen only once. What was sequenced was peripheral blood. Receptor source: a human donor in a cohort sampled during active COVID-19.

The chain has TRBV30 and TRBJ1-1, with TRBD1 matching 11 bases. The CDR3 covers 14 residues. V trimming: 2 bases; J trimming: 3 bases; junction bases outside the gene matches: 2. CDR1 is GTSNPN, CDR2 SVGIG, per germline (reference sequence). CDR3 sequence reads: CAWSPGQGDTEAFF. Written as DNA, the CDR3 is TGTGCCTGGAGTCCGGGACAGGGGGACACTGAAGCTTTCTTT. Based on the CDR3 plus reference TRBV30 and TRBJ1-1, the full variable domain is SQTIHQWPATLVQPVGSPLSLECTVEGTSNPNLYWYRQAAGRGLQLLFYSVGIGQISSEVPQNLSASRPQDRQFILSSKKLLLSDSGFYLCAWSPGQGDTEAFFGQGTRLTVV.

The V call is TRBV7-2, the J call TRBJ1-6; 9 bases are a match to TRBD1. This CDR3 comprises 18 residues. Germline CDR1 SGHTA, CDR2 FQGNSA. V shed 7 bases and J 5 bases; nucleotides not matched to a gene: 15. The CDR3 here is CASTGTGLGGIDNSPLHF. Here the CDR3 DNA reads TGTGCCAGCACCGGGACAGGGTTAGGGGGGATTGATAATTCACCCCTCCACTTT.

The V and J genes are TRBV3-1 (or the pseudogene TRBV3-2) and TRBJ2-3; D is perhaps TRBD1 (7 bases). The CDR3 consists of 18 residues. The V end was cut by 4 bases, the J end by 2 bases, with 22 bases between. Germline V lookup: CDR1 LGHDT, CDR2 YNNKEL (reference sequence). The CDR3 region is CASSPLRDRPRDTDTQYF. CDR3 in DNA: TGTGCCAGCAGCCCCCTGCGGGACAGACCTAGAGACACAGATACGCAGTATTTT.

The table lists this clone with a few counts. The rearrangement uses TRBV27 and TRBJ1-5, with TRBD1 identical over 10 bases. Germline V CDR1 and CDR2: MNHEY, SMNVEV (reference sequence). This CDR3 has 17 residues. Germline trimming cut 2 bases from V and 4 bases from J; bases unmatched to any gene: 8. CDR3 sequence (DNA): TGTGCCAGCAGTTTAGGGACGGGACAGGGGTCAAATCAGCCCCAGCATTTT. Residues: CASSLGTGQGSNQPQHF.

The CDR3 DNA reads TGTGCCAGCAGTGGGGCGGGAAATAGCAATCAGCCCCAGCATTTT. Amino acids: CASSGAGNSNQPQHF. The rearrangement links TRBV2 to TRBJ1-5; D not resolved. V lost 4 bases to trimming and J lost 0 bases, with 10 bases between them. This CDR3 has 15 residues. CDR1 SNHLY and CDR2 FYNNEI come from the germline V gene.

This clone appeared a few times. Other DNA sequences from this sample encode an identical CDR3 as well. The CDR3 coding sequence is TGTGCCAGCAGTCCCCTCTCCCGGGAGCAGTTCTTC. Translated, it gives CASSPLSREQFF. The rearrangement links TRBV28 to TRBJ2-1; D remains ambiguous. CDR3 length equals 12 residues. The V gene lost 5 bases and the J gene lost 10 bases, with 12 bases spanning the gap. CDR1 and CDR2 from the germline V gene are MDHEN and SYDVKM.

The V call is TRBV11-3, the J call TRBJ1-4, with a possible D match to TRBD1 (5 bases). Germline lookup yields CDR1 SGHNT and CDR2 YENEEA. The CDR3 spans 16 residues. Deletions cut 0 bases from V and 1 base from J, with 9 bases between. The CDR3 sequence is CASSLDRRGTNEKLFF. CDR3 bases: TGTGCCAGCAGCTTAGATCGGAGGGGAACTAATGAAAAACTGTTTTTT.

This chain joins TRBV12-5 and TRBJ2-2; D is unclear. V was cut by 6 bases and J by 2 bases, with 7 bases left in between. The length of the CDR3 is 13 residues. Germline CDR1 reads LGHNT; CDR2 reads FRNRAP. The CDR3 sequence is CASGGENTGELFF. For the CDR3, the DNA is TGTGCTAGTGGCGGTGAAAACACCGGGGAGCTGTTTTTT.

The chain carries TRBV6-5 and TRBJ2-3, with unresolved D. V was clipped by 8 bases and J by 4 bases, with 16 bases between them. CDR3 length: 14 amino acids. Germline V gives CDR1 MNHEY, CDR2 SVGAGI. The CDR3: CASGPTPQPDTQYF. The CDR3 region has the DNA TGTGCCAGCGGCCCGACTCCCCAGCCAGATACGCAGTATTTT.

The gene calls are TRBV18 and TRBJ2-1, with TRBD2 as a possible D gene (5 bases). V was shortened by 2 bases and J by 7 bases, with 15 bases between the two germline ends. Looked up from germline, CDR1 is KGHSH and CDR2 is LQKENI. The CDR3 covers 15 residues. The CDR3 bases are TGTGCCAGCTCACCAAGGACCTCTCCGGGGAATGAGCAGTTCTTC. Protein sequence: CASSPRTSPGNEQFF.

DNA of the CDR3: TGTGCCAGCAGTTTAATACCGGGCGAGCAGTACTTC. Its translation is CASSLIPGEQYF. V is TRBV27 and J is TRBJ2-7, with D hard to call. CDR3 length: 12 residues. The V gene's germline CDR1 is MNHEY and CDR2 SMNVEV (reference sequence). Trimming shortened V by 2 bases and J by 6 bases, and 8 bases separated the two germline ends.

This clone was seen a handful of times. The V call is TRBV6-6, the J call TRBJ2-1; 7 nucleotides align to TRBD1. The V segment lost 4 bases and the J segment 7 bases; nucleotides outside the gene matches: 7. Germline loops: CDR1 MNHNY, CDR2 SVGAGI (reference sequence). The CDR3 spans 14 residues. DNA for the CDR3: TGTGCCAGCAGTTTCCCGACAGGGTCGAATGAGCAGTTCTTC. Its protein is CASSFPTGSNEQFF.

The chain links TRBV5-1 to TRBJ2-1, with 7 nucleotides matching TRBD1. The germline CDR1 and CDR2 sequences are SGHRS and YFSETQ. The CDR3 has 16 amino acids. Trimming took 5 bases from V and 6 from J; bases not matched to a gene: 14. In DNA, the CDR3 is TGCGCCAGCAGTCTCCGGGACAGTAATGATGGCAATGAGCAGTTCTTC. It encodes CASSLRDSNDGNEQFF.

J is TRBJ2-3 and V is TRBV10-2, with 11 bases lining up with TRBD1. Per germline, CDR1 WSHSY and CDR2 SAAADI. Trimming removed 2 bases from V and 5 bases from J; junction bases left unmatched: 0. The CDR3 has 14 residues. CDR3 nucleotides: TGCGCCAGCAGTGAGGGGACAGGGGGAGATACGCAGTATTTT. It translates to CASSEGTGGDTQYF.

The rearrangement joins TRBV5-6 to TRBJ2-7, with 7 bases lining up with TRBD1. Germline CDR1 is SGHDT and CDR2 is YYEEEE. The V segment lost 3 bases and the J segment 4 bases; nucleotides outside the gene matches: 7. The length of the CDR3 is 14 residues. CDR3 amino acids: CASSSARQGYEQYF. The CDR3 DNA sequence: TGTGCCAGCAGCTCGGCCAGACAGGGTTACGAGCAGTACTTC.

The chain joins TRBV4-3 to TRBJ1-1, with a weak D call TRBD1 (6 bases). The CDR3 covers 14 residues. V lost 3 bases to trimming and J lost 6 bases, with 14 bases between them. Germline V gives CDR1 LGHNA, CDR2 YSLEER. Written as DNA, the CDR3 is TGCGCCAGCAGCCAGGACACAGGGTTCTCTGAAGCTTTCTTT. Translating gives CASSQDTGFSEAFF.

The chain couples TRBV9 to TRBJ1-1, with 8 nucleotides matching TRBD1. The CDR3 totals 14 residues. V shed 3 bases and J 3 bases; nucleotides not matched to a gene: 4. The germline CDR1 and CDR2 sequences are SGDLS and YYNGEE. CDR3 loop: CASSATGVDTEAFF. The DNA for the CDR3 is TGTGCCAGCAGCGCGACAGGGGTTGACACTGAAGCTTTCTTT.

In its sample, this clone was seen a few times. The chain couples TRBV4-1 to TRBJ2-2; the D gene is possibly TRBD1 (6 bases). Germline values: CDR1 MGHRA, CDR2 YSYEKL. The CDR3 contains 14 residues. Trimming pared 1 base from V and 7 bases from J, leaving 10 bases between. CDR3 nucleotide sequence: TGCGCCAGCAGCCAAGTTGGGGGCATCGGGGAGCTGTTTTTT. This encodes CASSQVGGIGELFF.

This chain uses TRBV24-1 with TRBJ2-2; a weak D match, TRBD1 (6 bases). Trimming took off 4 bases at V and 5 bases at J, with 13 bases between the two ends. CDR1 is KGHDR and CDR2 is SFDVKD in the germline V gene. CDR3 length: 15 residues. The CDR3 DNA reads TGTGCCACCAGTGAACGTTACAGGGATACCGGGGAGCTGTTTTTT. Amino acid sequence: CATSERYRDTGELFF.

The CDR3 sequence: CASQGEVYTEAFF. In DNA form, the CDR3 reads TGTGCCAGCCAGGGGGAGGTGTACACTGAAGCTTTCTTT. The V call is TRBV2, the J call TRBJ1-1, with 7 bases matching TRBD1. The CDR3 runs to 13 residues. Trimming took 8 bases from V and 3 from J; bases not matched to a gene: 6. Germline V CDR1 and CDR2: SNHLY, FYNNEI.

J is TRBJ2-1 and V is TRBV9; D is perhaps TRBD2 (6 bases). V lost 4 bases, J lost 3 bases, and 20 bases lay in between. The CDR3 sequence is 17 residues long. CDR1 is SGDLS and CDR2 is YYNGEE in the germline V gene. CDR3 nucleotides: TGTGCCAGCAGCCCCAGACCCGGAGGGGCTGGCTACAATGAGCAGTTCTTC. This gives the protein CASSPRPGGAGYNEQFF. Full variable domain (outside the CDR3, taken from reference TRBV9 and TRBJ2-1): DSGVTQTPKHLITATGQRVTLRCSPRSGDLSVYWYQQSLDQGLQFLIQYYNGEERAKGNILERFSAQQFPDLHSELNLSSLELGDSALYFCASSPRPGGAGYNEQFFGPGTRLTVL.